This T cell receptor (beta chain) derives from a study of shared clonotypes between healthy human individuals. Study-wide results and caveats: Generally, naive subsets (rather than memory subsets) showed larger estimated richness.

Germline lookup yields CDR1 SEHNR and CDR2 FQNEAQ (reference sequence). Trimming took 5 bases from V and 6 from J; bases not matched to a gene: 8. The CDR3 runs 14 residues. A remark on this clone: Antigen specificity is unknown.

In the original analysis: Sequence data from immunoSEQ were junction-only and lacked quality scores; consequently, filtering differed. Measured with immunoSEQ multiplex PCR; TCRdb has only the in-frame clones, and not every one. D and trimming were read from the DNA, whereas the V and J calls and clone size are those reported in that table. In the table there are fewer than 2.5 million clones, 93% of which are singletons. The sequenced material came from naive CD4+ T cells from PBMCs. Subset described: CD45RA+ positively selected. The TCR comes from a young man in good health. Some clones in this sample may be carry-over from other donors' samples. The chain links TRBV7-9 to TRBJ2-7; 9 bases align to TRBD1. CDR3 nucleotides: TGTGCCAGCAGCCTCCGGGACAGGGTGCGCGAGCAGTACTTC. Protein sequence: CASSLRDRVREQYF.